The present T cell receptor beta chain was sequenced within a study of vaccination effects on CD4 cells after COVID-19. Points from the study as a whole: Vaccine- and infection-induced clones showed marked clonal contraction late following vaccination. Small numbers of convalescent patients limited the study. It also lacked early post-infection timepoints.

The assay was immunoSEQ multiplex PCR, and TCRdb's table has in-frame clones only and misses some. The data hold 35,000 to 45,000 clones, with around four fifths observed a single time. The ViraFEST assay expanded antigen-specific CD4+ T cells with viral peptide pools before sequencing. Around day 10 of culture, CD4+ T cells were separated out. Vaccination of participants consisted of two doses of either the BNT162b2 or mRNA-1273 vaccine. It was with approximately 9.6 IU/ml IL-2 and about 10 ug/ml peptides that 1.8 million or so PBMC per well were cultured. Half-medium exchanges with IL-2 medium took place on days 3 and 7. About this clone: What it recognizes is unknown.

The TCR comes from a human donor who received a COVID-19 vaccine. Some clones in this sample may be carry-over from other donors' samples. Source: CD4+ T cells from PBMCs cultured with HCoV-NL63 spike peptides, taken after COVID-19 vaccination.

CDR3 sequence: CASSEIGPLHF. The CDR3 nucleotides read TGTGCCAGCAGTGAAATTGGTCCCCTCCACTTT. The rearrangement uses TRBV2 and TRBJ1-6; D call uncertain. The CDR3 is 11 amino acids. Germline CDR1 is SNHLY and CDR2 is FYNNEI. Trimming took off 2 bases at V and 13 bases at J, with 6 bases between the two ends.